This note documents a single T cell receptor (beta chain) sequence. In the authors' workflow: Using reference gene primer amplification, nucleated cell counts were estimated. The repertoire was sequenced with immunoSEQ multiplex PCR; TCRdb's copy has only in-frame clones and lacks some. V and J calls and clone size are copied from that table; D and trimming were computed from the DNA. The sample holds about 270,000 clones, 80% to 90% seen once. The record originates from a study of blood T cell repertoires in COVID-19. Whole-study context: Acute-phase and convalescent COVID-19 samples originated in the United States, Italy and Spain. PBMCs, B-cell-depleted T cells, or T cells were the source of the cDNA or gDNA that made up the material.

Germline V gives CDR1 MNHEY, CDR2 SVGAGI. Trimming shortened V by 8 bases and J by 3 bases, and 16 bases separated the two germline ends. This CDR3 has 14 residues. This chain joins TRBV6-5 and TRBJ1-2; D gene ambiguous. The sample comprised peripheral blood. This clonotype was obtained from a woman aged 70-85 years with acute or convalescent COVID-19. CDR3 protein: CASARADKDYGYTF. As DNA, the CDR3 is TGTGCCAGCGCGAGGGCAGACAAGGACTATGGCTACACCTTC.